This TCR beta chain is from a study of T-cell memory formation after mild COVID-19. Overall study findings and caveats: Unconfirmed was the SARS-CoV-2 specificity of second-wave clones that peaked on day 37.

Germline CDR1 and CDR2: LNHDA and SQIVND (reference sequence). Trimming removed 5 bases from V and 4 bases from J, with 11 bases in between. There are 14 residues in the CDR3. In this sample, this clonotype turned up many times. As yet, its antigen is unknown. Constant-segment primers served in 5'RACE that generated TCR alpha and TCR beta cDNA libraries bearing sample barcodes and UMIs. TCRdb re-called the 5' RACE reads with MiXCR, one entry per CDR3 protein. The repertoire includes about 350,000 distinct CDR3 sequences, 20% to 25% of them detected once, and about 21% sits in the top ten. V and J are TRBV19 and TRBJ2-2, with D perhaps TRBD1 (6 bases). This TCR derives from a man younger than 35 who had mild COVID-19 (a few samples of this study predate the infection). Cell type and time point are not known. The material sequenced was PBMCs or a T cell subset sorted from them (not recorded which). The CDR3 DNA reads TGTGCCAGTAGTGGGGTAGGGGGCACCGGGGAGCTGTTTTTT. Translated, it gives CASSGVGGTGELFF.